Listed below are T cell receptor beta chains from one sample, sequenced in a study of CD8+ T cells in alopecia areata. Sequencing was performed with immunoSEQ multiplex PCR; in TCRdb, only in-frame clones are kept and a portion is missing. This table holds 130,000 or so clones, 86% found once. The starting material was CD8+ T cells sorted from blood, obtained at week 4, from a patient treated with tofacitinib. The source of these receptors is a human donor with alopecia areata. Each CDR3 is given with its conserved first and last residue. D genes are given only for firm matches. Where a row states a size, it is once, few, many or the class of an expanded clone; other rows omit it.

J gene,D gene,V gene,clone size,CDR3 DNA,CDR3 protein
TRBJ2-5,NA,TRBV19,NA,TGTGCCAGTAGGGGGACGGCTTACCAAGAGACCCAGTACTTC,CASRGTAYQETQYF
TRBJ2-5,TRBD2,TRBV30,NA,TGTGCCTGGAGTGCGGGACTACAAGAGACCCAGTACTTC,CAWSAGLQETQYF
TRBJ2-3,TRBD2,TRBV29-1,NA,TGCAGCGCCAATTTCGCCGGGGGACTAGCGTCAGATACGCAGTATTTT,CSANFAGGLASDTQYF
TRBJ2-2,NA,TRBV29-1,NA,TGCAGCGTAAATCAGACCCCCGGCGTTGGCACCGGGGAGCTGTTTTTT,CSVNQTPGVGTGELFF
TRBJ1-5,NA,TRBV21-1,NA,TGTGCCAGCAGCAAAGGGGTCACCATGCGTCAGCCCCAGCATTTT,CASSKGVTMRQPQHF
TRBJ1-2,TRBD1,TRBV2,NA,TGTGCCACCAGGGACAGGCGGGCCCCCCCCTTC,CATRDRRAPPF
TRBJ2-2,TRBD2,TRBV6-4,few,TGTGCCAGCAGTGACTCTAGCGGGGGGGCGAACACCGGGGAGCTGTTTTTT,CASSDSSGGANTGELFF
TRBJ2-1,NA,TRBV10-3,NA,TGTGCCATCAAACTGACAGAGGCGGGGAATGAGCAGTTCTTC,CAIKLTEAGNEQFF
TRBJ1-1,NA,TRBV10-3,NA,TGTGCCATCAGTGAGGGGGCCCCTGAAGCTTTCTTT,CAISEGAPEAFF
TRBJ1-1,NA,TRBV6-6,NA,TGTGCCAGCAGTAAGCCACAAGGTGTCAACACTGAAGCTTTCTTT,CASSKPQGVNTEAFF
TRBJ2-3,NA,TRBV19,NA,TGTGCCAGTAGTAGGGGCTCCCGGCAGTCAGATACGCAGTATTTT,CASSRGSRQSDTQYF
TRBJ2-7,NA,TRBV4-1,NA,TGCGCCAGCAGCCAAATCACAGGGAGGCGGTACGAGCAGTACTTC,CASSQITGRRYEQYF
TRBJ1-2,NA,TRBV7-3,few,TGTGCCAGCAGCTTAACCGGACAGCCAAATTATGGCTACACCTTC,CASSLTGQPNYGYTF
TRBJ2-3,TRBD2,TRBV29-1,NA,TGCAGCGTTGAACCAGCGGGGGGACACACAGATACGCAGTATTTT,CSVEPAGGHTDTQYF
TRBJ1-2,NA,TRBV15,NA,TGTGCCACCAGCAGAGATATGAGTCTCTATGGCTACACCTTC,CATSRDMSLYGYTF
TRBJ1-5,NA,TRBV27,NA,TGTGCCAGCAGTTCTGGCGGTCAGCCCCAGCATTTT,CASSSGGQPQHF
TRBJ2-1,TRBD1,TRBV29-1,NA,TGCAGCTTACGACAGGGGAGCTCCTACAATGAGCAGTTCTTC,CSLRQGSSYNEQFF
TRBJ1-1,NA,TRBV2,NA,TGTGCCAGCAGTGATGAGGGGTTTGACACTGAAGCTTTCTTT,CASSDEGFDTEAFF